This T cell receptor (beta chain) was captured by sequencing in a study of blood T cell repertoires in COVID-19. In the study overall: Material from acute and convalescent COVID-19 was sourced from the United States, Italy and Spain.

CDR1 MDHEN and CDR2 SYDVKM come from the germline V gene. Trimming stripped 8 bases from V and 10 bases from J, with 18 bases between. This CDR3 has 13 residues. The protocol was immunoSEQ multiplex PCR, while the TCRdb copy is restricted to in-frame clones and leaves out a portion. The sample lists fewer than 250,000 clones, around 90% seen once, with 10% to 11% in the top ten. Individuals aged roughly 18 to 95 years were recruited from 24 US areas. What the recovered Cohort 3 donors had was two negative PCRs, clearance, or symptom resolution. V usage is TRBV28 and J usage is TRBJ1-5, with D hard to call. The receptor comes from a man aged 25-45 years who had recovered from COVID-19. The specimen sequenced was PBMCs or T cells enriched from blood (not recorded which). The CDR3 loop reads CASCEGLNFPQHF. The DNA of the CDR3 is TGTGCCAGCTGTGAGGGCCTTAATTTTCCCCAGCATTTT.